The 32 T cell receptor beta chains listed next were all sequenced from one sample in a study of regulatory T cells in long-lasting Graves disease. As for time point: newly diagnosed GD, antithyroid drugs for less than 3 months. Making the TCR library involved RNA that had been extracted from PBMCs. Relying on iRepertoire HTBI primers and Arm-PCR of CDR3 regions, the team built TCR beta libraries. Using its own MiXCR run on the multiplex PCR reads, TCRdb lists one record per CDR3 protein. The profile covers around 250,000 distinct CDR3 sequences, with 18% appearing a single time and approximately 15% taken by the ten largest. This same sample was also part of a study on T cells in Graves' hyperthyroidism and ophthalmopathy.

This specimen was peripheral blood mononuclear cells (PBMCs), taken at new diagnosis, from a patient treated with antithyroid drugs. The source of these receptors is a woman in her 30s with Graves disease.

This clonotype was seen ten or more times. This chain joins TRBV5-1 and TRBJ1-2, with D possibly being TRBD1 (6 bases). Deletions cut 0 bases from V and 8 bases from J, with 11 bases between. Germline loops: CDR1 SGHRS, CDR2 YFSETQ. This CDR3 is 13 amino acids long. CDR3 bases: TGCGCCAGCAGCTTGGGAGGGGGAAACGGCTACACCTTC. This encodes CASSLGGGNGYTF.

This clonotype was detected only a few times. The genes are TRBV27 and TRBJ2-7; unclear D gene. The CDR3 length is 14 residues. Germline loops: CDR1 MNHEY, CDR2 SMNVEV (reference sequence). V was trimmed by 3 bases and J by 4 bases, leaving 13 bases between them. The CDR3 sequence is CASSFRPDDYEQYF. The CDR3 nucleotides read TGTGCCAGCAGTTTTCGGCCAGACGATTACGAGCAGTACTTC.

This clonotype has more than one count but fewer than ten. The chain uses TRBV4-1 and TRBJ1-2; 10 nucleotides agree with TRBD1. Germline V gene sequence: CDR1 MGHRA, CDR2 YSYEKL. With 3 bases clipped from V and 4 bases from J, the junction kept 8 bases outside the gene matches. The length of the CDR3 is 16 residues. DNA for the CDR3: TGCGCCAGCAGCCATCCCGGGACAGGGGTTGTCTATGGCTACACCTTC. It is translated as CASSHPGTGVVYGYTF.

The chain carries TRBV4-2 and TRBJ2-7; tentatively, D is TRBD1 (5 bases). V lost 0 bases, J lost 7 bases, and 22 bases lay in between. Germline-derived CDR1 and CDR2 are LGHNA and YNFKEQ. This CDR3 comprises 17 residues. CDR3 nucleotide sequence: TGTGCCAGCAGCCAAGATGTTGGGGCAGGGTTTGTGGTGGAGCAGTACTTC. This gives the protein CASSQDVGAGFVVEQYF.

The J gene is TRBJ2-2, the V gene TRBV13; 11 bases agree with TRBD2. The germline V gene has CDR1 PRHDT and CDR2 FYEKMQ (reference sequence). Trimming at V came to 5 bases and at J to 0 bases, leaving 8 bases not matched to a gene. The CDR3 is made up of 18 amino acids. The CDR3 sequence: CASSDPSGGPTNTGELFF. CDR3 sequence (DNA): TGTGCCAGCAGCGACCCTAGCGGGGGGCCAACGAACACCGGGGAGCTGTTTTTT.

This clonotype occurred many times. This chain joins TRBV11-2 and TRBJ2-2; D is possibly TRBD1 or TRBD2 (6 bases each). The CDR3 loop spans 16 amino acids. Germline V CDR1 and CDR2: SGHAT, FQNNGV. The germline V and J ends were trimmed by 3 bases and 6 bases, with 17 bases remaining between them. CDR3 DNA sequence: TGTGCCAGCAGCTTGGGGGCATTCCGGGGGTCCGGGGAGCTGTTTTTT. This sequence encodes CASSLGAFRGSGELFF.

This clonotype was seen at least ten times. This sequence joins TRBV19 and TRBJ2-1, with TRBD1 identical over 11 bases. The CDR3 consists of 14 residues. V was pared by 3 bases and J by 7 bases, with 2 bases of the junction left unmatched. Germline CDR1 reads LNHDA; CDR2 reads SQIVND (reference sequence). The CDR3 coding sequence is TGTGCCAGTAGTATTGGGGACAGGGGGAATGAGCAGTTCTTC. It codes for CASSIGDRGNEQFF. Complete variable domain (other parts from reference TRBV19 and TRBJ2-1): DGGITQSPKYLFRKEGQNVTLSCEQNLNHDAMYWYRQDPGQGLRLIYYSQIVNDFQKGDIAEGYSVSREKKESFPLTVTSAQKNPTAFYLCASSIGDRGNEQFFGPGTRLTVL.

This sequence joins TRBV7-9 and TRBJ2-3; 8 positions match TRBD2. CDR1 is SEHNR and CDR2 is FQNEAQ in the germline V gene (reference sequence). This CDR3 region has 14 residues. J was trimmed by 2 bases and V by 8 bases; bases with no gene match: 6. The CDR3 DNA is TGTGCCAGCTTCGCGGGGGGATACACAGATACGCAGTATTTT. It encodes CASFAGGYTDTQYF.

CDR3 protein: CASRGRGGASSTDTQYF. Written as DNA, the CDR3 is TGTGCCAGCAGGGGGCGGGGAGGGGCATCTAGCACAGATACGCAGTATTTT. The V gene is TRBV6-1, the J gene TRBJ2-3; 7 nucleotides align to TRBD2. There are 17 residues in the CDR3. Germline CDR1 MNHNS, CDR2 SASEGT. The V gene end was trimmed by 6 bases and the J gene end by 0 bases; junction bases not matched to a gene: 12.

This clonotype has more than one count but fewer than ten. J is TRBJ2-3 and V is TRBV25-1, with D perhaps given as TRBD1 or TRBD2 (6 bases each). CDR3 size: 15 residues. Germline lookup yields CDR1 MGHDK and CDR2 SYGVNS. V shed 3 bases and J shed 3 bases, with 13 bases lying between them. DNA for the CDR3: TGTGCCAGCAGTGATCCAGGGGAGGTGACAGATACGCAGTATTTT. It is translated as CASSDPGEVTDTQYF. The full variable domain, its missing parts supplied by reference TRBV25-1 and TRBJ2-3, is EADIYQTPRYLVIGTGKKITLECSQTMGHDKMYWYQQDPGMELHLIHYSYGVNSTEKGDLSSESTVSRIRTEHFPLTLESARPSHTSQYLCASSDPGEVTDTQYFGPGTRLTVL.

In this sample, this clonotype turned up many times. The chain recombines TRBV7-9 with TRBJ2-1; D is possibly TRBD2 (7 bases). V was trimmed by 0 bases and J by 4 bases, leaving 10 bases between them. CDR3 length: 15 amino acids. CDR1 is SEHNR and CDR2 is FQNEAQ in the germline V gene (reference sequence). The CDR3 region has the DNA TGTGCCAGCAGCTTAGCGGGGGGGCGGTACAATGAGCAGTTCTTC. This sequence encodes CASSLAGGRYNEQFF.

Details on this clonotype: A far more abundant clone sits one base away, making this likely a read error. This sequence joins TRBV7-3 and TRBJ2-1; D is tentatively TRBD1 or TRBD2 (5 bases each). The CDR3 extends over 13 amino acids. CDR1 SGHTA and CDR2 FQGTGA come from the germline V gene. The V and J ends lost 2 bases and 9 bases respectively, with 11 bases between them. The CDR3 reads CASSLGDQTEQFF. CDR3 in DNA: TGTGCCAGCAGCTTAGGGGACCAGACTGAGCAGTTCTTC.

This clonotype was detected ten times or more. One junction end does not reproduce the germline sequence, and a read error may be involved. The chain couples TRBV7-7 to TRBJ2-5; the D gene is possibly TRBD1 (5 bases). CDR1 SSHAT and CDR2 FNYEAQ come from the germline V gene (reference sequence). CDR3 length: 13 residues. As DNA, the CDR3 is TGTGCTAGCAGCTGGCAGGGTCAAGAGACCCAGTACTTC. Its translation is CASSWQGQETQYF.

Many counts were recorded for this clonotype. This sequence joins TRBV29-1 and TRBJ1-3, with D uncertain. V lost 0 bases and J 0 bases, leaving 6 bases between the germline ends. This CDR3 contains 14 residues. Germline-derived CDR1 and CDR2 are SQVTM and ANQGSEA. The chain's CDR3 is CSVEDPVSGNTIYF. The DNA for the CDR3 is TGCAGCGTTGAAGATCCGGTCTCTGGAAACACCATATATTTT.

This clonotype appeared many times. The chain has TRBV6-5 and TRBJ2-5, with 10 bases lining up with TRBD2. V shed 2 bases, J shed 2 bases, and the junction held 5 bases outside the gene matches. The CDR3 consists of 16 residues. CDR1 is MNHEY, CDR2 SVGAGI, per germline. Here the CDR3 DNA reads TGTGCCAGCAGTTACCAAGCGGGGGGGTCTCAAGAGACCCAGTACTTC. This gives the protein CASSYQAGGSQETQYF.

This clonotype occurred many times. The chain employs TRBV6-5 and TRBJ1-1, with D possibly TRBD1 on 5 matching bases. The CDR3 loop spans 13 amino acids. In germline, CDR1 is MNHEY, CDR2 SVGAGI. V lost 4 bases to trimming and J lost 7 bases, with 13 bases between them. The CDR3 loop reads CASSSDLTVEAFF. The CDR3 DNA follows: TGTGCCAGCAGTTCGGATCTGACAGTTGAAGCTTTCTTT.

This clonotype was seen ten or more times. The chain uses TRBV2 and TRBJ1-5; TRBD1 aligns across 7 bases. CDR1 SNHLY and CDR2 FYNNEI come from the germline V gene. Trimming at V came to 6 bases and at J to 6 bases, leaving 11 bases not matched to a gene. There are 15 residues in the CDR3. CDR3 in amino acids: CASRAEGAGSQPQHF. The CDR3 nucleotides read TGTGCCAGCAGGGCAGAGGGGGCGGGTAGTCAGCCCCAGCATTTT.

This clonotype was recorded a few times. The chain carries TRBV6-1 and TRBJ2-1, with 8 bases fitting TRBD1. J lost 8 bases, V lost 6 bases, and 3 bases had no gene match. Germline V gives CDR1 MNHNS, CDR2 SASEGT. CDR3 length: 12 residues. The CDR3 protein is CASRTTGDEQFF. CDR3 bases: TGTGCCAGCAGAACGACAGGGGATGAGCAGTTCTTC.

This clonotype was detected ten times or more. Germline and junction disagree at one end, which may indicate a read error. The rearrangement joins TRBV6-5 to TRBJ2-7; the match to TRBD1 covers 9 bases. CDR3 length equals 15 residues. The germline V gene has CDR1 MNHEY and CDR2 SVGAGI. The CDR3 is CASSNSGTGSHEQYF. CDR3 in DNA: TGTGCCAGCAGTAACTCCGGGACAGGGTCACACGAGCAGTACTTC.

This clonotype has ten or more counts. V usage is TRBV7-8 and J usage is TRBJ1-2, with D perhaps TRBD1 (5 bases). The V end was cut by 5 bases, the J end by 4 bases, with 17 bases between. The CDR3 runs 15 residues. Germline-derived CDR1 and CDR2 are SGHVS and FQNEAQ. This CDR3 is CASSPSLGDPYGYTF. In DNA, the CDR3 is TGTGCCAGCAGCCCTTCCCTAGGGGACCCCTATGGCTACACCTTC.

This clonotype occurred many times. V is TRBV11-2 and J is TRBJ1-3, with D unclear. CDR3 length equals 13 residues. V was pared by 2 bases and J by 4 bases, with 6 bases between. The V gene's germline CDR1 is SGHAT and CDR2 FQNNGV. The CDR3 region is CASSLNVGNTIYF. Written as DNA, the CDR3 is TGTGCCAGCAGCTTAAACGTCGGAAACACCATATATTTT.

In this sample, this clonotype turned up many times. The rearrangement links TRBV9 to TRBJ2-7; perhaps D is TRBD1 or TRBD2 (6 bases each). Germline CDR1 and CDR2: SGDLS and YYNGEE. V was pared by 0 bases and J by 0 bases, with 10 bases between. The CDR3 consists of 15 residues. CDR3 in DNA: TGTGCCAGCAGCGTAGATCCGGGGGCCTCCTACGAGCAGTACTTC. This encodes CASSVDPGASYEQYF.

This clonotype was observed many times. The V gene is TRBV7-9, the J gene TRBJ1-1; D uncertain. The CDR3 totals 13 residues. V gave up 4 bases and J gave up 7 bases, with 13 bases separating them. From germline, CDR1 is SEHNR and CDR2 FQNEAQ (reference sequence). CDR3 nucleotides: TGTGCCAGCAGCTCGCCGGTGTTGGGTGAAGCTTTCTTT. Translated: CASSSPVLGEAFF.

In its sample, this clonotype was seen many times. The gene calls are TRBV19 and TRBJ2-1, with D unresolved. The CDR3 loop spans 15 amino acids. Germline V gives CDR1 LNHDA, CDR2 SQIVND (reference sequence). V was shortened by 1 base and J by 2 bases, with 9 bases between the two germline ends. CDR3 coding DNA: TGTGCCAGTAGTATAGCGGGTAGGACCTACAATGAGCAGTTCTTC. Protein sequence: CASSIAGRTYNEQFF.

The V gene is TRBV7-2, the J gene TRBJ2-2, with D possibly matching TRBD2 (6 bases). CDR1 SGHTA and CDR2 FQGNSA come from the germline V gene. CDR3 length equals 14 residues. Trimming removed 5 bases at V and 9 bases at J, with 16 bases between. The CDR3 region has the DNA TGTGCCAGCAGCCCGACTAGTGACCGGCGGGAGCTGTTTTTT. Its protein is CASSPTSDRRELFF.

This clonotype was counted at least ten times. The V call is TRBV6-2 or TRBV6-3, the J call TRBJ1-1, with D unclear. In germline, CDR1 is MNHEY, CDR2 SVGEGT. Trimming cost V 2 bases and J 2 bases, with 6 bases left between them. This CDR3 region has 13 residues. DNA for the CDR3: TGTGCCAGCAGTTACACCATCAACACTGAAGCTTTCTTT. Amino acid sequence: CASSYTINTEAFF.

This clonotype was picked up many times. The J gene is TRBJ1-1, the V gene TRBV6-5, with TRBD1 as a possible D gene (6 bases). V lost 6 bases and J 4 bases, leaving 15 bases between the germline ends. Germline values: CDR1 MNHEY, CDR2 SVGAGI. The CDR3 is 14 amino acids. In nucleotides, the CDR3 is TGTGCCAGCAGCTACAGAGGGGGAGTCACTGAAGCTTTCTTT. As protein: CASSYRGGVTEAFF.

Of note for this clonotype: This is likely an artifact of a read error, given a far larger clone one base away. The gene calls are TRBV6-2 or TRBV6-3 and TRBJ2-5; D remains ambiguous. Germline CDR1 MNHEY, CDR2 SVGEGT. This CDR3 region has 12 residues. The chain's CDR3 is CATSLHQETQYF. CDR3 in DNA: TGTGCCACCAGTTTACACCAAGAGACCCAGTACTTC.

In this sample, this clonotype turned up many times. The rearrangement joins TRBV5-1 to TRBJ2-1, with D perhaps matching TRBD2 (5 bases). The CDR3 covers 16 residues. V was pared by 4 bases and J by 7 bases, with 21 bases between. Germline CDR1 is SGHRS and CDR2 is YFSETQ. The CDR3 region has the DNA TGCGCCAGCAGCCCCTTCTCGGCCTTGGGAGATAATGAGCAGTTCTTC. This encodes CASSPFSALGDNEQFF.

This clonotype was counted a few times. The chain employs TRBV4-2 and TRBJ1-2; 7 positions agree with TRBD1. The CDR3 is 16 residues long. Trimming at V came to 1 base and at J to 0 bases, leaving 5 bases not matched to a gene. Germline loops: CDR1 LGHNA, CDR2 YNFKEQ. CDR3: CASSQVGTVANYGYTF. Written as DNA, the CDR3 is TGTGCCAGCAGCCAAGTCGGGACAGTAGCTAACTATGGCTACACCTTC.

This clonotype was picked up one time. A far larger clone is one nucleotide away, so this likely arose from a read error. The CDR3 DNA sequence: TGTGCCAGCAGCTTGCGTCCGAAGGATGAGCAGTTCTTC. It translates to CASSLRPKDEQFF. The V and J genes are TRBV2 and TRBJ2-1, with D uncertain. V was trimmed by 6 bases and J by 8 bases, leaving 14 bases between them. CDR1 is SNHLY, CDR2 FYNNEI, per germline. The CDR3 runs 13 residues.

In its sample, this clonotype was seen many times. The CDR3 protein is CASSHLNSVLGAPLHF. The DNA of the CDR3 is TGCGCCAGCAGCCATCTCAACAGCGTCCTGGGGGCACCCCTCCACTTT. V and J are TRBV4-1 and TRBJ1-6; D may be TRBD1 (5 bases). V lost 3 bases to trimming and J lost 11 bases, with 20 bases between them. Per germline, CDR1 MGHRA and CDR2 YSYEKL. This CDR3 has 16 amino acids.